This T cell receptor beta chain was recovered during a study of blood T cell repertoires in COVID-19. The V segment lost 4 bases and the J segment 6 bases; nucleotides outside the gene matches: 9. The CDR3 consists of 16 residues. The germline CDR1 and CDR2 sequences are LNHDA and SQIVND (reference sequence). Generated by immunoSEQ multiplex PCR, the TCRdb table keeps only in-frame clones and is missing some. The data contain 140,000 to 150,000 clones, around 82% of them seen just once; the ten biggest clones take up 40% to 55%. The sample taken for sequencing was peripheral blood. The rearrangement uses TRBV19 and TRBJ2-1, with TRBD2 matching 10 bases. This receptor was taken from a human donor in a cohort sampled during active COVID-19. The CDR3 loop reads CASSTQAGGFGNEQFF. CDR3 sequence (DNA): TGTGCCAGTAGTACCCAAGCGGGGGGGTTCGGCAATGAGCAGTTCTTC.